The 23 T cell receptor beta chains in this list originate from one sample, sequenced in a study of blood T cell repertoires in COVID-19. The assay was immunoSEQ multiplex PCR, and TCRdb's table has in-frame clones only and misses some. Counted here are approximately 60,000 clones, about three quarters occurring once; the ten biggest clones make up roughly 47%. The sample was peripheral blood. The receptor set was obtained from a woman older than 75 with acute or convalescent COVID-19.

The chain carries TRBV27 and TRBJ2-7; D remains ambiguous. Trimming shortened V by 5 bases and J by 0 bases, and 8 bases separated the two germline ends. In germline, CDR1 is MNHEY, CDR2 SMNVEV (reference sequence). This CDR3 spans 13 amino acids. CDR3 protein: CASSVTSSYEQYF. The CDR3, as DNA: TGTGCCAGCAGTGTGACATCCTCCTACGAGCAGTACTTC.

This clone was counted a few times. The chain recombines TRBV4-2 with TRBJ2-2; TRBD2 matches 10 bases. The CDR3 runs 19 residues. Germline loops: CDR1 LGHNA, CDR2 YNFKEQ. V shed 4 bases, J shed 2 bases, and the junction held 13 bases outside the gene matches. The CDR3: CASSPPWGLAGANTGELFF. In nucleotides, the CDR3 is TGTGCCAGCAGCCCCCCATGGGGGCTAGCGGGGGCAAACACCGGGGAGCTGTTTTTT.

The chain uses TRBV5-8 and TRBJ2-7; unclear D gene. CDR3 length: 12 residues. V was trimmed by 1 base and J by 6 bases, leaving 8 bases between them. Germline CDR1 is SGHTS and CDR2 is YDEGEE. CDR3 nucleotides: TGTGCCAGCAGCTTGCGTCTTTCCGAGCAGTACTTC. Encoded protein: CASSLRLSEQYF.

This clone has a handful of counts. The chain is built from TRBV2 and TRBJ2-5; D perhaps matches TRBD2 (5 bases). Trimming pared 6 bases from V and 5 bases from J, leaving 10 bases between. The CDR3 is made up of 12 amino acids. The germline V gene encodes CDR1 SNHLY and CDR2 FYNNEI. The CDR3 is CASSSSGETQYF. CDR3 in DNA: TGTGCCAGCAGCTCTTCGGGGGAGACCCAGTACTTC.

The CDR3 sequence is CASSDGVISDTQYF. The CDR3 nucleotides are TGTGCCAGCAGTGACGGTGTAATTTCAGATACGCAGTATTTT. V usage is TRBV2 and J usage is TRBJ2-3, with D hard to call. CDR1 and CDR2 from the germline V gene are SNHLY and FYNNEI. Trimming cost V 3 bases and J 4 bases, with 11 bases left between them. The CDR3 consists of 14 residues.

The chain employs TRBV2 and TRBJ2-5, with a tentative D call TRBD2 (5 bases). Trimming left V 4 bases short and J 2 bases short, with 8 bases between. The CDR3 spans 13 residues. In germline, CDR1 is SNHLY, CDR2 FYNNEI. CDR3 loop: CASSARRQETQYF. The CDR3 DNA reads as TGTGCCAGCAGTGCTAGGAGGCAAGAGACCCAGTACTTC.

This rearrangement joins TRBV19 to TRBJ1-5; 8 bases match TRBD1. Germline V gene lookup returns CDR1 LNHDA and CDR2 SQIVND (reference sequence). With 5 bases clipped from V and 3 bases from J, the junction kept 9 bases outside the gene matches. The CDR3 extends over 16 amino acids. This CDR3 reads CASSPRTGPLNQPQHF. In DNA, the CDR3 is TGTGCCAGTAGTCCGCGGACAGGGCCCCTCAATCAGCCCCAGCATTTT.

The CDR3 reads CASRIDSPNQPQHF. As DNA, the CDR3 is TGTGCCAGCAGGATTGACAGTCCCAATCAGCCCCAGCATTTT. This chain joins TRBV2 and TRBJ1-5; possible D gene TRBD1, 5 bases. The CDR3 contains 14 residues. The germline gives CDR1 SNHLY, CDR2 FYNNEI. Trimming shortened V by 6 bases and J by 3 bases, and 12 bases separated the two germline ends. The whole variable domain, filled in from reference TRBV2 and TRBJ1-5, reads EPEVTQTPSHQVTQMGQEVILRCVPISNHLYFYWYRQILGQKVEFLVSFYNNEISEKSEIFDDQFSVERPDGSNFTLKIRSTKLEDSAMYFCASRIDSPNQPQHFGDGTRLSIL.

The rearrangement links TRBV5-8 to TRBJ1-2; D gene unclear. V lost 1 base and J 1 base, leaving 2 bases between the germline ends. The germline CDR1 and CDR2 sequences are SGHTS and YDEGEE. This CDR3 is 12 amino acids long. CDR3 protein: CASSLYNYGYTF. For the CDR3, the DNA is TGTGCCAGCAGCTTGTATAACTATGGCTACACCTTC.

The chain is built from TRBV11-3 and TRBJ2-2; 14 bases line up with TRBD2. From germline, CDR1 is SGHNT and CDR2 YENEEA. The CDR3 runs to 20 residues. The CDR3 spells CAEQGVPGLAGADYTGELFF. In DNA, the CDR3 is TGTGCGGAACAGGGGGTTCCGGGACTAGCGGGAGCGGATTACACCGGGGAGCTGTTTTTT.

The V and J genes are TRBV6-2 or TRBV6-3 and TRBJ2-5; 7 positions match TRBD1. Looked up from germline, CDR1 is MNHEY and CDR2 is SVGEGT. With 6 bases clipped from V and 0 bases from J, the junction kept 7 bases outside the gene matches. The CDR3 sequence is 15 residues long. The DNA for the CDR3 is TGTGCCAGCAGCTTAAGACAGGGATACCAAGAGACCCAGTACTTC. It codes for CASSLRQGYQETQYF.

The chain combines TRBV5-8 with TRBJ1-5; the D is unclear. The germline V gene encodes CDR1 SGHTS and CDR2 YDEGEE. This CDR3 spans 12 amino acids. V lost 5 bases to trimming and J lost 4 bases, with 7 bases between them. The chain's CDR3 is CASRAGNQPQHF. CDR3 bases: TGTGCCAGCAGGGCGGGTAATCAGCCCCAGCATTTT.

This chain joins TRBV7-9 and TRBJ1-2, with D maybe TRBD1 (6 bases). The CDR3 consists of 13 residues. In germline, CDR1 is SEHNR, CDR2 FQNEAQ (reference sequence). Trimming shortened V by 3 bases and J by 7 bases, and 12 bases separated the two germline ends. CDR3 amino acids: CASSFTGGLGYTF. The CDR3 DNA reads TGTGCCAGCAGCTTCACTGGGGGCCTTGGCTACACCTTC.

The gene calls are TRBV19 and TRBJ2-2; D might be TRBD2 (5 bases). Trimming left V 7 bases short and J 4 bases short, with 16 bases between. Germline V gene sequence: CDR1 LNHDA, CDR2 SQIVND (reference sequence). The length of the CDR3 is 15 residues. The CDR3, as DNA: TGTGCCAGTACCCGGGAAGCGCGGGTCACCGGGGAGCTGTTTTTT. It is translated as CASTREARVTGELFF.

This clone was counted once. CDR3 DNA: TGTGCCAGCAGTGAAACCCGGGGGGCGCGGGAGACCCAGTACTTC. Its protein is CASSETRGARETQYF. The rearrangement links TRBV2 to TRBJ2-5, with a tentative D call TRBD2 (7 bases). CDR1 is SNHLY, CDR2 FYNNEI, per germline. This CDR3 contains 15 residues. V was pared by 2 bases and J by 5 bases, with 15 bases between.

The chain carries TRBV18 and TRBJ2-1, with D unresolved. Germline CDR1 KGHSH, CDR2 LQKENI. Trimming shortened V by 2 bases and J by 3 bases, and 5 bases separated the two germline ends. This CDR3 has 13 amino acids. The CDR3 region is CASSPNNYNEQFF. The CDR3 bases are TGTGCCAGCTCACCAAACAACTACAATGAGCAGTTCTTC.

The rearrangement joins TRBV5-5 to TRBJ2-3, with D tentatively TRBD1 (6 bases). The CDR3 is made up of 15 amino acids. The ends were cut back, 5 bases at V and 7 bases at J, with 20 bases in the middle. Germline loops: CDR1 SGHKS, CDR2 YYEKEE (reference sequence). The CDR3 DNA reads TGTGCCAGCAGTCACAGGGCAGAGAACCCTTATACGCAGTATTTT. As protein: CASSHRAENPYTQYF.

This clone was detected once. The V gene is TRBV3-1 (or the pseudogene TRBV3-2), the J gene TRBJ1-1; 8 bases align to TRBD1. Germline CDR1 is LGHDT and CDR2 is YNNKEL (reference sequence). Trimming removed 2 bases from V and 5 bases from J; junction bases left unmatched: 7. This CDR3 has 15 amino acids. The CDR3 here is CASSQIRTGKTEAFF. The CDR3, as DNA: TGTGCCAGCAGCCAAATAAGGACAGGGAAGACTGAAGCTTTCTTT.

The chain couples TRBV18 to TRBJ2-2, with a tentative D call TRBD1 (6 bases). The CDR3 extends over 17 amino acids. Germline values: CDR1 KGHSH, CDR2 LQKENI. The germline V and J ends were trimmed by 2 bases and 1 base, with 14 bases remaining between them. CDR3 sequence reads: CASSPTGTTRNTGELFF. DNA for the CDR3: TGTGCCAGCTCACCAACAGGGACCACGCGGAACACCGGGGAGCTGTTTTTT.

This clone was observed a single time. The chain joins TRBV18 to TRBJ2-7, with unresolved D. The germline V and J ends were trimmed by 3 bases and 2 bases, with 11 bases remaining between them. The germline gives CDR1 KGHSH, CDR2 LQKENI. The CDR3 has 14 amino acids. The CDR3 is CASSPMGSAYEQYF. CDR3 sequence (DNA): TGTGCCAGCTCACCCATGGGCTCTGCCTACGAGCAGTACTTC.

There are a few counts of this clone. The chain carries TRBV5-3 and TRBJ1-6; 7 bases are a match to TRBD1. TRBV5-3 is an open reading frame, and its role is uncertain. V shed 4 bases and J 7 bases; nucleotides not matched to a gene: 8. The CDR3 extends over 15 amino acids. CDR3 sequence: CARSIKGRGNSPLHF. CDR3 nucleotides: TGTGCCAGAAGCATAAAGGGCAGGGGGAATTCACCCCTCCACTTT.

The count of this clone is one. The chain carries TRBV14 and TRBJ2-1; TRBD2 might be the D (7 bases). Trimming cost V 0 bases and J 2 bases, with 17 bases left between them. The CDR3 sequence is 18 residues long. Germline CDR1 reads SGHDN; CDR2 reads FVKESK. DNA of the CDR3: TGTGCCAGCAGCCAAGATGGGGGGGCTATACGAACCTACAATGAGCAGTTCTTC. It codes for CASSQDGGAIRTYNEQFF.

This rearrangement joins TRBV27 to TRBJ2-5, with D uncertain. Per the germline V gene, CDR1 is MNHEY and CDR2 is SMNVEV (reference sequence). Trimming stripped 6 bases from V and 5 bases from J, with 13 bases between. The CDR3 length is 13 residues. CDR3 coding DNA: TGTGCCAGCAGGAGCTTTAGTGAGGAGACCCAGTACTTC. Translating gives CASRSFSEETQYF.